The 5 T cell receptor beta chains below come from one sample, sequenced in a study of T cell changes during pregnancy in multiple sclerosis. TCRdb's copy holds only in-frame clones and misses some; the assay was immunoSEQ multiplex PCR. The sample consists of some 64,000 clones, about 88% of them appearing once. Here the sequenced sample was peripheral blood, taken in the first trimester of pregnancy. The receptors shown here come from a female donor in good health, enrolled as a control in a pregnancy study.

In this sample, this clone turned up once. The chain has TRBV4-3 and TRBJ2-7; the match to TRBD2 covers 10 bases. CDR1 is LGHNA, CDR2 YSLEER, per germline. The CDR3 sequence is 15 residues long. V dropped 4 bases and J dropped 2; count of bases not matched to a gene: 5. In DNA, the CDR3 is TGCGCCAGCAGCCCCGGGCTAGCGGGAGCCTACGAGCAGTACTTC. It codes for CASSPGLAGAYEQYF.

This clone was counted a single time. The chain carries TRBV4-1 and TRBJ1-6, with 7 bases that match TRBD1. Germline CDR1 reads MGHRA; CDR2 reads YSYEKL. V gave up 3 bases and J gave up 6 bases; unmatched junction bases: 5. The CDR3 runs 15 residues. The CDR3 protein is CASSHPRGTNSPLHF. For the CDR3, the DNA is TGCGCCAGCAGCCACCCCAGGGGGACTAATTCACCCCTCCACTTT.

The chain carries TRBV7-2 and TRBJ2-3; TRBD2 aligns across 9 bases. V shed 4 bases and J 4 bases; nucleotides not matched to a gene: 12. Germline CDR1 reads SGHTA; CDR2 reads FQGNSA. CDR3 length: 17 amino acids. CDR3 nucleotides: TGTGCCAGCAGCTCGACAATCATCCTAGCGGGGCCAGATACGCAGTATTTT. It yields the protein CASSSTIILAGPDTQYF. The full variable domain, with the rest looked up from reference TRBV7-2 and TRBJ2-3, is GAGVSQSPSNKVTEKGKDVELRCDPISGHTALYWYRQSLGQGLEFLIYFQGNSAPDKSGLPSDRFSAERTGGSVSTLTIQRTQQEDSAVYLCASSSTIILAGPDTQYFGPGTRLTVL.

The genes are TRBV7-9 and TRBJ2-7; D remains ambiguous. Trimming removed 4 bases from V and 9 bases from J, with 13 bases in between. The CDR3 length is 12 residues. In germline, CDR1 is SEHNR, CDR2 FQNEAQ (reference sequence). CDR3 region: CASSSEASSQYF. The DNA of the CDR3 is TGTGCCAGCAGCTCAGAGGCTTCTTCGCAGTACTTC.

CDR3 loop: CAALVESSRTDTQYF. The CDR3 nucleotides are TGTGCCGCCCTCGTGGAGAGTAGTCGCACAGATACGCAGTATTTT. The V gene is TRBV7-9, the J gene TRBJ2-3; no definite D call. Trimming removed 11 bases at V and 1 base at J, with 19 bases between. The CDR3 is 15 amino acids. Germline V CDR1 and CDR2: SEHNR, FQNEAQ (reference sequence).